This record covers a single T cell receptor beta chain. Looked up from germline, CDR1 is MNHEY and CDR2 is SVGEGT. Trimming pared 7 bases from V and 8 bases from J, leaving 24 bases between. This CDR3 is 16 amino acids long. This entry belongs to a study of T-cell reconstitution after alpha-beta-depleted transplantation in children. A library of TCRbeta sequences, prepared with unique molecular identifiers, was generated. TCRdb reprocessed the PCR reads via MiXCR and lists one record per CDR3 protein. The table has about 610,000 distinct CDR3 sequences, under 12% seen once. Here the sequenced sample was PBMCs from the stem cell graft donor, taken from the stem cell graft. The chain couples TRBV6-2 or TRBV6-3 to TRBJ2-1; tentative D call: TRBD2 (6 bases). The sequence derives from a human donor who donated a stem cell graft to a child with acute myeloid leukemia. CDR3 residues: CASTKRAGLNHDEQFF. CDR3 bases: TGTGCCAGCACCAAGAGAGCGGGCCTTAACCACGATGAGCAGTTCTTC.